These 8 T cell receptor beta chains originate from one sample sequenced in a study of glioma-infiltrating T cells. Amplification of TCR alpha and beta CDR3 regions from RNA used iRepertoire nested multiplex PCR. In TCRdb, the multiplex PCR reads were re-called with MiXCR into one record per CDR3 protein. The profile shows 150,000 to 200,000 distinct CDR3 sequences, approximately 40% of them singletons. Specimen: glioma tissue, nonneoplastic brain tissue, or PBMCs (not recorded which). The receptors derive from a human donor with low-grade glioma or glioblastoma, undergoing nonglioma brain surgery, or in good health (not recorded which).

This clonotype was observed at least ten times. This sequence joins TRBV6-1 and TRBJ2-6; no firm D call. This CDR3 is 13 amino acids long. Germline V gene lookup returns CDR1 MNHNS and CDR2 SASEGT. The V gene lost 6 bases and the J gene lost 1 base, with 4 bases spanning the gap. CDR3 protein: CASRASGANVLTF. CDR3 DNA sequence: TGTGCCAGCAGAGCGTCTGGGGCCAACGTCCTGACTTTC.

This clonotype was seen ten or more times. DNA for the CDR3: TGTGCCAGCAGTCCGTCCCCTGCTTTGGGAGCATTACGTTACAATGAGCAGTTCTTC. Residues: CASSPSPALGALRYNEQFF. This sequence joins TRBV28 and TRBJ2-1, with D possibly TRBD2 on 5 matching bases. The CDR3 loop spans 19 amino acids. Germline CDR1 is MDHEN and CDR2 is SYDVKM. V was cut by 5 bases and J by 4 bases, with 27 bases left in between.

Ten or more counts support this clonotype. The chain combines TRBV6-1 with TRBJ1-6; 7 bases are a match to TRBD1. The length of the CDR3 is 13 residues. CDR1 MNHNS and CDR2 SASEGT come from the germline V gene. V lost 10 bases to trimming and J lost 10 bases; unmatched junction nucleotides: 10. CDR3 sequence (DNA): TGTGCCATCGGACAGGTTAGAGAATCACCCCTCCACTTT. It yields the protein CAIGQVRESPLHF.

This clonotype was counted a single time. As the CDR3 is not closed by the conserved phenylalanine or tryptophan, this likely results from a read error. V and J are TRBV2 and TRBJ2-5, with D uncertain. Germline V gene lookup returns CDR1 SNHLY and CDR2 FYNNEI. The CDR3 covers 12 residues. V lost 7 bases and J lost 4, with 10 bases in between. Here the CDR3 DNA reads TGTGCCAGCAAGACCGATGGAGAGACCCAGTACCTC. Translated, it gives CASKTDGETQYL.

V is TRBV24-1 and J is TRBJ1-5; TRBD1 might be the D (5 bases). V lost 9 bases and J 0 bases, leaving 11 bases between the germline ends. This CDR3 spans 14 amino acids. Germline CDR1 and CDR2: KGHDR and SFDVKD. The CDR3 is CATGGRDSNQPQHF. DNA for the CDR3: TGTGCCACCGGCGGCAGGGATAGCAATCAGCCCCAGCATTTT.

The table lists this clonotype with a few counts. J is TRBJ1-1 and V is TRBV4-2; tentative D call: TRBD1 (5 bases). The CDR3 sequence is 13 residues long. Germline V gives CDR1 LGHNA, CDR2 YNFKEQ. The ends were cut back, 1 base at V and 6 bases at J, with 9 bases in the middle. The CDR3 DNA reads as TGTGCCAGCAGCCAAGGGGGGAGTCCTGAAGCTTTCTTT. This encodes CASSQGGSPEAFF.

This clonotype was observed at least ten times. The J gene is TRBJ2-7, the V gene TRBV20-1, with D perhaps TRBD2 (6 bases). The CDR3 totals 16 residues. Trimming left V 2 bases short and J 0 bases short, with 17 bases between. Germline V gene data show CDR1 as DFQATT and CDR2 as SNEGSKA (reference sequence). CDR3 DNA: TGCAGTGCTAGACCCGGGACTTACACACTCTCCTACGAGCAGTACTTC. Protein sequence: CSARPGTYTLSYEQYF.

This clonotype was counted many times. This chain connects TRBV10-3 to TRBJ2-3, with 10 bases lining up with TRBD1. There are 15 residues in the CDR3. In germline, CDR1 is ENHRY, CDR2 SYGVKD. The V segment lost 8 bases and the J segment 3 bases; nucleotides outside the gene matches: 8. DNA of the CDR3: TGTGCCATCGGAGGGGACAGGGGACCGACAGATACGCAGTATTTT. Residues: CAIGGDRGPTDTQYF.